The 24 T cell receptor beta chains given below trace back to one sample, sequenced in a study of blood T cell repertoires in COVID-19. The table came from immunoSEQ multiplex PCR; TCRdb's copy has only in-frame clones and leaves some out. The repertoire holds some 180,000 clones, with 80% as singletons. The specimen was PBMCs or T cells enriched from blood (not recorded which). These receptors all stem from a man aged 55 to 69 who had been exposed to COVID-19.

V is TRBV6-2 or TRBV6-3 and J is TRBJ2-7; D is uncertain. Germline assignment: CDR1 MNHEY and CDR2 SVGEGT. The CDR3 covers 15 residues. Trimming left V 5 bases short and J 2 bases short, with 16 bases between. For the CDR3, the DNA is TGTGCCAGCAGTATGAACAGTAACTTACCCTACGAGCAGTACTTC. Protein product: CASSMNSNLPYEQYF.

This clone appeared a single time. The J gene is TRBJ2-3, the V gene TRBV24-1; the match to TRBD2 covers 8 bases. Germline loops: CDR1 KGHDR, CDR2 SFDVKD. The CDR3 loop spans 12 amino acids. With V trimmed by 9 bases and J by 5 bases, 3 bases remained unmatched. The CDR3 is CATRAGGDTQYF. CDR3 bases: TGTGCCACCCGTGCGGGGGGAGATACGCAGTATTTT.

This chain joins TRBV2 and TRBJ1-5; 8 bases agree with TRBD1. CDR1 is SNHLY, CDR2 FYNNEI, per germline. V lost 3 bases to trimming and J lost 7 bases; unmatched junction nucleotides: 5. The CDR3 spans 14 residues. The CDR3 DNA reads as TGTGCCAGCAGTGACGGACAGGGAAGGCAGCCCCAGCATTTT. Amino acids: CASSDGQGRQPQHF.

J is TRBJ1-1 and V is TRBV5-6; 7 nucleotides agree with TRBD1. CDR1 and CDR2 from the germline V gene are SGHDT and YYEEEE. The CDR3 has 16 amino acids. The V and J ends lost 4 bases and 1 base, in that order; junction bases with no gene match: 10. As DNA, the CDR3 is TGTGCCAGCAGCATCATCGGACAGGTTTCGAACACTGAAGCTTTCTTT. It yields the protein CASSIIGQVSNTEAFF.

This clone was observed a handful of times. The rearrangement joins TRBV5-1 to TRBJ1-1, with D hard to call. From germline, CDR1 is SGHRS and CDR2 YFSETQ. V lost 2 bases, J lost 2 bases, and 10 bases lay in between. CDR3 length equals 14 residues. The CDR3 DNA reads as TGCGCCAGCAGCTTCTCGAGGGATAACACTGAAGCTTTCTTT. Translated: CASSFSRDNTEAFF.

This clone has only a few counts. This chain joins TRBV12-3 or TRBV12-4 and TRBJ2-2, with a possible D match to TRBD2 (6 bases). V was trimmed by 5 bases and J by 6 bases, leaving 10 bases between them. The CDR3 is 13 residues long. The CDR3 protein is CASSLTSSGELFF. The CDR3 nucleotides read TGTGCCAGCAGTCTCACTAGCTCCGGGGAGCTGTTTTTT.

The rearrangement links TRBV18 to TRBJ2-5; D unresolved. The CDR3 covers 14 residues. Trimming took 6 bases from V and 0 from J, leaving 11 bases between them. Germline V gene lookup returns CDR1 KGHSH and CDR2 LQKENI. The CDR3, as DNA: TGTGCCAGCTCCCCGTCGAGGTACCAAGAGACCCAGTACTTC. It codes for CASSPSRYQETQYF.

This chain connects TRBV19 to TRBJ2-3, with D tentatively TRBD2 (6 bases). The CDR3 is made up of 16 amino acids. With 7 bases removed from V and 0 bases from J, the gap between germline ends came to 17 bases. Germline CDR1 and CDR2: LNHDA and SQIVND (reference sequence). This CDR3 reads CASNVRGGLSTDTQYF. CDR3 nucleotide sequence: TGTGCCAGTAACGTGCGGGGCGGATTGAGCACAGATACGCAGTATTTT. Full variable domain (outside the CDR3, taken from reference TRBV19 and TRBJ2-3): DGGITQSPKYLFRKEGQNVTLSCEQNLNHDAMYWYRQDPGQGLRLIYYSQIVNDFQKGDIAEGYSVSREKKESFPLTVTSAQKNPTAFYLCASNVRGGLSTDTQYFGPGTRLTVL.

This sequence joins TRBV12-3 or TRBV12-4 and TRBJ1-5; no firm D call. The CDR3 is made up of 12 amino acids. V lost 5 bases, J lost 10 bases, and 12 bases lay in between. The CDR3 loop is CASSGLAPPQHF. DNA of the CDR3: TGTGCCAGCAGTGGACTTGCTCCTCCCCAGCATTTT.

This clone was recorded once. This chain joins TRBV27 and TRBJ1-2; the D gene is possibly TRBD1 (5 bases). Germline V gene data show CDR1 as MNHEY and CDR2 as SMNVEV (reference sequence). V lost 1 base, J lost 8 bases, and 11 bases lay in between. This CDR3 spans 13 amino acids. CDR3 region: CASSLYWGEGYTF. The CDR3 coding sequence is TGTGCCAGCAGTTTATATTGGGGGGAGGGCTACACCTTC.

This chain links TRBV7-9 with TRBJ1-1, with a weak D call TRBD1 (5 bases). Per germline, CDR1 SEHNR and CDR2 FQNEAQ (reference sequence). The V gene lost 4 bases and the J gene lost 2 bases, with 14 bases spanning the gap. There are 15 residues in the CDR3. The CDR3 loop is CASSSAGRINTEAFF. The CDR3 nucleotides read TGTGCCAGCAGCTCGGCGGGACGGATAAACACTGAAGCTTTCTTT. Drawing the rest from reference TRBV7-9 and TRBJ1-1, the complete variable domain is DTGVSQNPRHKITKRGQNVTFRCDPISEHNRLYWYRQTLGQGPEFLTYFQNEAQLEKSRLLSDRFSAERPKGSFSTLEIQRTEQGDSAMYLCASSSAGRINTEAFFGQGTRLTVV.

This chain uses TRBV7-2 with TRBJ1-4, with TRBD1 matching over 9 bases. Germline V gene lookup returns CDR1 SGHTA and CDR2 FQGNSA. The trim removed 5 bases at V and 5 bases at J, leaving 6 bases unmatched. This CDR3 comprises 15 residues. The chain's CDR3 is CASSLGDRENEKLFF. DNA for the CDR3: TGTGCCAGCAGCCTAGGGGACAGGGAGAATGAAAAACTGTTTTTT.

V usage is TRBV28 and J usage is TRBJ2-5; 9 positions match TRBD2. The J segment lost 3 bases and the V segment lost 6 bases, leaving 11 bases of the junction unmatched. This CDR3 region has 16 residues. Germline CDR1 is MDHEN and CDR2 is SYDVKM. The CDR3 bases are TGTGCCAGCAGCCAGTGGGGGCGGGAGGGGGAAGAGACCCAGTACTTC. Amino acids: CASSQWGREGEETQYF.

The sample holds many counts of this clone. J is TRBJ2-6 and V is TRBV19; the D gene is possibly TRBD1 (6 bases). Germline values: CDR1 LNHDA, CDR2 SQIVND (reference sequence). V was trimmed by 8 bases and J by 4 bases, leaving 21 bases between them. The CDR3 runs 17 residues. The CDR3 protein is CASSVPGHQAGANVLTF. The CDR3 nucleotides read TGTGCCAGTTCTGTACCGGGACACCAAGCGGGGGCCAACGTCCTGACTTTC.

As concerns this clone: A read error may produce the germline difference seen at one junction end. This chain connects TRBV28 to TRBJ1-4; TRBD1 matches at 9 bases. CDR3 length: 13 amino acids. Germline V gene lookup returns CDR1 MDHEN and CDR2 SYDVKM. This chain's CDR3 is CATRGTGNEKLFF. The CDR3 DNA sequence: TGTGCCACCCGCGGGACAGGGAATGAAAAATTGTTTTTT.

This CDR3 reads CATSDPGTGGKTQYF. For the CDR3, the DNA is TGTGCCACCAGTGACCCCGGGACAGGGGGAAAGACCCAGTACTTC. The chain is built from TRBV24-1 and TRBJ2-5, with 11 bases aligning to TRBD1. The CDR3 is 15 amino acids. V lost 4 bases to trimming and J lost 6 bases; unmatched junction nucleotides: 6. Germline assignment: CDR1 KGHDR and CDR2 SFDVKD.

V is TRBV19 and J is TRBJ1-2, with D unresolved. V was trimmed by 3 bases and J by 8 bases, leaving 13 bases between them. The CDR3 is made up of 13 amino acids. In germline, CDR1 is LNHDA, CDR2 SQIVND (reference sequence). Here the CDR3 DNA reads TGTGCCAGTAGTATGGTTGTACAGAGCGGCTACACCTTC. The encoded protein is CASSMVVQSGYTF.

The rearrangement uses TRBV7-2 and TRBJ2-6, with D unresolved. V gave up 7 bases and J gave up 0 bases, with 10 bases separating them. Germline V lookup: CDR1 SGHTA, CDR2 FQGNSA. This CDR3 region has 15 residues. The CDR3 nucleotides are TGTGCCAGCACGGTAATAGCCTCTGGGGCCAACGTCCTGACTTTC. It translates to CASTVIASGANVLTF.

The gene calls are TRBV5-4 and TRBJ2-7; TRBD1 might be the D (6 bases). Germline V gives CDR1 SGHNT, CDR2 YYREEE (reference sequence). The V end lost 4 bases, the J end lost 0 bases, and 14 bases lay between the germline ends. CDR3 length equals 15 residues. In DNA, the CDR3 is TGTGCCAGCAGCCCCTACTCAGGGGCCTCCTACGAGCAGTACTTC. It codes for CASSPYSGASYEQYF.

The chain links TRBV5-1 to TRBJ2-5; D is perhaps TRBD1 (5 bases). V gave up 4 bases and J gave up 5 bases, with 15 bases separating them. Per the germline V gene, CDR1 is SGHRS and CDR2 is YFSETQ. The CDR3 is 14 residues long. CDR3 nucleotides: TGCGCCAGCAGCCGGACCGCAGGGAAGGAGACCCAGTACTTC. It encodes CASSRTAGKETQYF.

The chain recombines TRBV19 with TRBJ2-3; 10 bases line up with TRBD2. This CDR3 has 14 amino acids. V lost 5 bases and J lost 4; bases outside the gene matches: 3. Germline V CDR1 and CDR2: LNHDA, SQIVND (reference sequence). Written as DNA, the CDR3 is TGTGCCAGTAGTCTAGCGGGAGTTTCAGATACGCAGTATTTT. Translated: CASSLAGVSDTQYF.

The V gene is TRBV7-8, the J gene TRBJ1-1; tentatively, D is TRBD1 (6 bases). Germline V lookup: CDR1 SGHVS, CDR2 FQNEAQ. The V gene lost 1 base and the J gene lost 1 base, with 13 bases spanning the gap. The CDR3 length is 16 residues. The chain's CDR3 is CASSLVVGAWNTEAFF. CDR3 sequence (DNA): TGTGCCAGCAGCTTAGTGGTGGGGGCCTGGAACACTGAAGCTTTCTTT.

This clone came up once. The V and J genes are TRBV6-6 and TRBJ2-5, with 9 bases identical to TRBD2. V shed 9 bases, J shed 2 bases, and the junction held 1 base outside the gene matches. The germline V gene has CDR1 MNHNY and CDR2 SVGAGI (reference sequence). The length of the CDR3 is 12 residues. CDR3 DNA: TGTGCCAGTAGCGGGGGACAAGAGACCCAGTACTTC. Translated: CASSGGQETQYF.

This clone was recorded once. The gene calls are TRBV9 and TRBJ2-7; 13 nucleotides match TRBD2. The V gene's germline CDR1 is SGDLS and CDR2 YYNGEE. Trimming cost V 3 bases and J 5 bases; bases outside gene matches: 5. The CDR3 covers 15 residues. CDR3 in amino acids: CASSAGTSGTHEQYF. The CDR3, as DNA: TGTGCCAGCAGCGCCGGGACTAGCGGGACGCACGAGCAGTACTTC.